These 27 T cell receptor beta chains came from one sample sequenced in a study of T cells after yellow fever vaccination. One entry per CDR3 protein results from TCRdb running MiXCR on the 5' RACE reads. The sample shows around 500,000 distinct CDR3 sequences, 21% of them seen only once. Source: PBMCs, taken roughly 20 days after the first yellow fever vaccination. The receptors derive from a man aged 18 to 30 who received the YFV17D yellow fever vaccine.

V usage is TRBV6-5 and J usage is TRBJ2-3; perhaps TRBD1 as D (6 bases). The CDR3 has 15 residues. Germline V gene data show CDR1 as MNHEY and CDR2 as SVGAGI. V was pared by 1 base and J by 0 bases, with 8 bases between. The CDR3: CASSYLQGSTDTQYF. The CDR3 DNA reads TGTGCCAGCAGTTACTTGCAGGGGAGCACAGATACGCAGTATTTT.

This clonotype came up a few times. One end of the junction varies from germline; a read error may be responsible. This chain joins TRBV12-3 or TRBV12-4 and TRBJ2-3; the D gene is possibly TRBD2 (7 bases). CDR3 length: 16 amino acids. DNA for the CDR3: TGTGCCAGCCCCTCCGGGCCAGGGAGGGACACATATACGCAGTATTTT. Its translation is CASPSGPGRDTYTQYF.

This clonotype has just a few counts. This chain links TRBV5-1 with TRBJ2-5, with 14 bases fitting TRBD2. The CDR3 is 20 residues long. In germline, CDR1 is SGHRS, CDR2 YFSETQ. Trimming removed 0 bases from V and 0 bases from J; junction bases left unmatched: 10. The CDR3 DNA follows: TGCGCCAGCAGCTTGGGTCGACTAGCGGGGGGGCCGTCGTACCAAGAGACCCAGTACTTC. Translated: CASSLGRLAGGPSYQETQYF.

This clonotype was picked up a small number of times. The gene calls are TRBV9 and TRBJ2-3; D gene unclear. This CDR3 is built from 13 residues. Trimming took 7 bases from V and 0 from J, leaving 9 bases between them. Germline loops: CDR1 SGDLS, CDR2 YYNGEE. In DNA form, the CDR3 reads TGTGCCAGCGGCAAAGGGAGCACAGATACGCAGTATTTT. Protein: CASGKGSTDTQYF.

This clonotype came up a few times. This rearrangement joins TRBV5-1 to TRBJ1-2, with no clear D. CDR1 and CDR2 (germline): SGHRS, YFSETQ. There are 13 residues in the CDR3. Deletions cut 0 bases from V and 2 bases from J, with 5 bases between. The CDR3 DNA sequence: TGCGCCAGCAGCTTGGATTGGAACTATGGCTACACCTTC. It encodes CASSLDWNYGYTF.

In this sample, this clonotype turned up a few times. The chain links TRBV7-9 to TRBJ2-1; 8 bases are a match to TRBD2. The CDR3 has 13 residues. CDR1 is SEHNR, CDR2 FQNEAQ, per germline (reference sequence). J was trimmed by 10 bases and V by 8 bases; bases with no gene match: 10. The CDR3 here is CASSGGGPREQFF. CDR3 bases: TGTGCCAGCTCCGGCGGGGGGCCCAGGGAGCAGTTCTTC.

This clonotype was seen more than once but under ten times. J is TRBJ1-6 and V is TRBV7-2; 9 bases are a match to TRBD1. With 8 bases clipped from V and 4 bases from J, the junction kept 3 bases outside the gene matches. Germline lookup yields CDR1 SGHTA and CDR2 FQGNSA. The CDR3 is 14 residues long. The CDR3 DNA reads as TGTGCCAGCGGAGGGACAGGGTATAATTCACCCCTCCACTTT. It encodes CASGGTGYNSPLHF.

The chain is built from TRBV6-5 and TRBJ2-5; TRBD2 agrees at 8 bases. V was clipped by 1 base and J by 5 bases; unmatched bases: 9. The germline V gene has CDR1 MNHEY and CDR2 SVGAGI. The CDR3 extends over 16 amino acids. The DNA of the CDR3 is TGTGCCAGCAGTTACTACCGGAGCGGGGGTATCGAGACCCAGTACTTC. The encoded protein is CASSYYRSGGIETQYF.

The genes are TRBV3-1 and TRBJ2-3; no firm D call. Germline V gives CDR1 LGHDT, CDR2 YNNKEL (reference sequence). CDR3 length: 12 amino acids. The CDR3 sequence is CARLPGSPTQYF. In DNA, the CDR3 is TGTGCGAGACTCCCGGGCAGCCCTACGCAGTATTTT.

The J gene is TRBJ2-5, the V gene TRBV7-9; the match to TRBD1 covers 9 bases. V gave up 3 bases and J gave up 5 bases; unmatched junction bases: 7. The CDR3 length is 15 residues. CDR1 SEHNR and CDR2 FQNEAQ come from the germline V gene (reference sequence). The CDR3 is CASSFGQGFVETQYF. In DNA, the CDR3 is TGTGCCAGCAGCTTTGGACAGGGGTTTGTGGAGACCCAGTACTTC. Full variable domain (rest looked up from reference TRBV7-9 and TRBJ2-5): DTGVSQNPRHKITKRGQNVTFRCDPISEHNRLYWYRQTLGQGPEFLTYFQNEAQLEKSRLLSDRFSAERPKGSFSTLEIQRTEQGDSAMYLCASSFGQGFVETQYFGPGTRLLVL.

The chain combines TRBV10-2 with TRBJ2-7; tentatively, D is TRBD2 (6 bases). The CDR3 runs 15 residues. The V end lost 10 bases, the J end lost 0 bases, and 19 bases lay between the germline ends. The germline V gene has CDR1 WSHSY and CDR2 SAAADI. The CDR3 bases are TGCGCCACGCACGCTACCGACGGGGGCTCCTACGAGCAGTACTTC. Protein: CATHATDGGSYEQYF.

The V gene is TRBV12-3 or TRBV12-4, the J gene TRBJ1-6, with D unresolved. Trimming cost V 2 bases and J 8 bases, with 7 bases left between them. This CDR3 spans 13 amino acids. CDR3 in amino acids: CASSLLNDSPLHF. The CDR3 DNA follows: TGTGCCAGCAGTTTACTTAATGATTCACCCCTCCACTTT.

The chain is built from TRBV9 and TRBJ1-1; D is possibly TRBD1 (6 bases). Germline-derived CDR1 and CDR2 are SGDLS and YYNGEE. V gave up 4 bases and J gave up 10 bases, with 20 bases separating them. The CDR3 has 14 amino acids. DNA of the CDR3: TGTGCCAGCAGCTTCTCCGACAGGCCGGTAGGAGCTTTCTTT. It is translated as CASSFSDRPVGAFF.

There are a few counts of this clonotype. The chain has TRBV7-9 and TRBJ1-2; TRBD1 matches at 8 bases. The CDR3 is 16 residues long. V lost 3 bases to trimming and J lost 2 bases; unmatched junction nucleotides: 8. Germline V gives CDR1 SEHNR, CDR2 FQNEAQ (reference sequence). CDR3 DNA sequence: TGTGCCAGCAGCTTGGCAGGGGGCGGAAGAAACTATGGCTACACCTTC. It specifies CASSLAGGGRNYGYTF. Variable domain in full (rest from reference TRBV7-9 and TRBJ1-2): DTGVSQNPRHKITKRGQNVTFRCDPISEHNRLYWYRQTLGQGPEFLTYFQNEAQLEKSRLLSDRFSAERPKGSFSTLEIQRTEQGDSAMYLCASSLAGGGRNYGYTFGSGTRLTVV.

This clonotype occurred a few times. The CDR3 DNA is TGTGCCAGCAGCTTAGCCCTCGCGGGCTACACCTTC. It specifies CASSLALAGYTF. This rearrangement joins TRBV11-2 to TRBJ1-2; no firm D call. The CDR3 length is 12 residues. Germline values: CDR1 SGHAT, CDR2 FQNNGV. Trimming removed 1 base from V and 8 bases from J, with 8 bases in between.

The table lists this clonotype with a few counts. The V gene is TRBV20-1, the J gene TRBJ2-7; TRBD2 matches at 8 bases. V lost 2 bases to trimming and J lost 3 bases; unmatched junction nucleotides: 6. This CDR3 has 14 amino acids. Germline values: CDR1 DFQATT, CDR2 SNEGSKA (reference sequence). This CDR3 reads CSARSGTSGYEQYF. The CDR3 DNA is TGCAGTGCTAGATCCGGGACTAGTGGCTACGAGCAGTACTTC.

The chain uses TRBV10-2 and TRBJ2-1; D possibly corresponds to TRBD2 (7 bases). The CDR3 has 14 residues. V shed 6 bases and J shed 7 bases, with 16 bases lying between them. Germline V gene sequence: CDR1 WSHSY, CDR2 SAAADI. Written as DNA, the CDR3 is TGCGCCAGCAGCGCCCTAGGGGGGGGGAATGAGCAGTTCTTC. It is translated as CASSALGGGNEQFF.

The chain recombines TRBV7-9 with TRBJ2-7; TRBD1 might be the D (5 bases). The CDR3 sequence is 14 residues long. Germline lookup yields CDR1 SEHNR and CDR2 FQNEAQ (reference sequence). V lost 2 bases, J lost 1 base, and 9 bases lay in between. For the CDR3, the DNA is TGTGCCAGCAGCTTATCGCAGGGTTCCTACGAGCAGTACTTC. Translating it yields CASSLSQGSYEQYF.

This clonotype was detected a few times. The rearrangement uses TRBV5-4 and TRBJ1-4; D not certain. V lost 4 bases, J lost 0 bases, and 10 bases lay in between. The CDR3 covers 15 residues. Germline V gene sequence: CDR1 SGHNT, CDR2 YYREEE (reference sequence). CDR3 DNA: TGTGCCAGCAGCGCCGGGGAGACAACTAATGAAAAACTGTTTTTT. The encoded protein is CASSAGETTNEKLFF.

This chain links TRBV6-5 with TRBJ2-5, with TRBD1 matching over 7 bases. Germline trimming cut 2 bases from V and 5 bases from J; bases unmatched to any gene: 5. CDR3 length: 14 amino acids. In germline, CDR1 is MNHEY, CDR2 SVGAGI. DNA of the CDR3: TGTGCCAGCAGTTACCCCGACAGGGTGGAGACCCAGTACTTC. Encoded protein: CASSYPDRVETQYF.

V is TRBV7-2 and J is TRBJ2-3; D is possibly TRBD1 (5 bases). V was pared by 3 bases and J by 4 bases, with 11 bases between. From germline, CDR1 is SGHTA and CDR2 FQGNSA. The CDR3 totals 14 residues. CDR3 nucleotide sequence: TGTGCCAGCAGCTTCATCAGGGTCGCAGATACGCAGTATTTT. Amino acid sequence: CASSFIRVADTQYF.

The rearrangement uses TRBV6-5 and TRBJ2-7, with D perhaps TRBD2 (5 bases). The CDR3 extends over 14 amino acids. Germline CDR1 is MNHEY and CDR2 is SVGAGI. Trimming pared 2 bases from V and 2 bases from J, leaving 10 bases between. The CDR3 DNA reads as TGTGCCAGCAGTTACCCCGGACTCCCCTACGAGCAGTACTTC. As protein: CASSYPGLPYEQYF.

The rearrangement joins TRBV29-1 to TRBJ2-3, with a weak D call TRBD1 (5 bases). Trimming cost V 6 bases and J 2 bases, with 12 bases left between them. The CDR3 runs 13 residues. Germline CDR1 reads SQVTM; CDR2 reads ANQGSEA. The CDR3 is CSVFDSFTDTQYF. Written as DNA, the CDR3 is TGCAGCGTATTCGACAGCTTCACAGATACGCAGTATTTT.

The CDR3 DNA reads TGTGCCAGCAGCCAAGGAGGGCTCTATGGCTACACCTTC. Amino acids: CASSQGGLYGYTF. This rearrangement joins TRBV14 to TRBJ1-2; D call uncertain. The germline V and J ends were trimmed by 1 base and 4 bases, with 7 bases remaining between them. CDR1 and CDR2 (germline): SGHDN, FVKESK. CDR3 length equals 13 residues.

The V and J genes are TRBV7-2 and TRBJ1-1; TRBD1 is a possible D gene (6 bases). V was clipped by 6 bases and J by 2 bases, with 10 bases between them. CDR1 and CDR2 from the germline V gene are SGHTA and FQGNSA. This CDR3 is built from 13 residues. CDR3 loop: CASRDRLNTEAFF. The CDR3, as DNA: TGTGCCAGCAGGGACAGACTCAACACTGAAGCTTTCTTT.

The chain links TRBV20-1 to TRBJ2-1, with D unresolved. V lost 6 bases to trimming and J lost 5 bases, with 5 bases between them. The CDR3 sequence is 10 residues long. Germline V gene sequence: CDR1 DFQATT, CDR2 SNEGSKA (reference sequence). The CDR3 loop reads CSAPNNEQFF. The CDR3 bases are TGCAGTGCCCCCAACAATGAGCAGTTCTTC.

The V gene is TRBV7-6, the J gene TRBJ2-3, with a weak D call TRBD2 (7 bases). In germline, CDR1 is SGHVS, CDR2 FNYEAQ. With 4 bases removed from V and 2 bases from J, the gap between germline ends came to 13 bases. This CDR3 is 15 amino acids long. CDR3 bases: TGTGCCAGCAGCTCCCGGGGGGCAGCCACAGATACGCAGTATTTT. Translating gives CASSSRGAATDTQYF. The whole variable domain, remainder taken from reference TRBV7-6 and TRBJ2-3, is GAGVSQSPRYKVTKRGQDVALRCDPISGHVSLYWYRQALGQGPEFLTYFNYEAQQDKSGLPNDRFSAERPEGSISTLTIQRTEQRDSAMYRCASSSRGAATDTQYFGPGTRLTVL.